These 7 T cell receptor beta chains share one sample of origin, sequenced in a study of blood T cells in healthy people across ages. The authors ran a second PCR of roughly 6 to 12 cycles using a sample-barcoded 5' primer and a J-beta primer mix. TCRdb used MiXCR to reprocess the 5' RACE reads, holding one entry per CDR3 protein. The sample contains about 510,000 distinct CDR3 sequences, about 27% of which appear only once. Another study also made use of these data, one on T cells of mothers and their children.

The sample was blood. The receptors were gathered from a boy aged 2 to 10 in good health.

This chain uses TRBV19 with TRBJ2-5; 7 bases line up with TRBD1. Germline V CDR1 and CDR2: LNHDA, SQIVND (reference sequence). This CDR3 is 13 amino acids long. V gave up 5 bases and J gave up 5 bases; unmatched junction bases: 5. CDR3 in amino acids: CASSGTARETQYF. The CDR3 nucleotides are TGTGCCAGTAGTGGGACAGCCCGGGAGACCCAGTACTTC.

This clonotype was counted a few times. The gene calls are TRBV30 and TRBJ1-1; maybe TRBD1 (6 bases). Trimming left V 2 bases short and J 3 bases short, with 13 bases between. The CDR3 contains 14 residues. Germline V gene lookup returns CDR1 GTSNPN and CDR2 SVGIG (reference sequence). CDR3 loop: CAWSRRGSDTEAFF. CDR3 DNA sequence: TGTGCCTGGAGTCGCAGGGGTTCAGACACTGAAGCTTTCTTT. The entire variable domain, with the rest obtained from reference TRBV30 and TRBJ1-1, is as follows: SQTIHQWPATLVQPVGSPLSLECTVEGTSNPNLYWYRQAAGRGLQLLFYSVGIGQISSEVPQNLSASRPQDRQFILSSKKLLLSDSGFYLCAWSRRGSDTEAFFGQGTRLTVV.

In DNA, the CDR3 is TGTGCCAGCAGCTACTCCGGTAGCGGCTACGAGCAGTACTTC. Protein product: CASSYSGSGYEQYF. V and J are TRBV27 and TRBJ2-1; tentative D call: TRBD2 (6 bases). The J call could be wrong; TRBJ2-7 is a better fit for the DNA end. The CDR3 contains 14 residues. Germline V gene lookup returns CDR1 MNHEY and CDR2 SMNVEV (reference sequence).

This clonotype was seen a few times. The V gene is TRBV29-1, the J gene TRBJ1-4, with 7 bases lining up with TRBD1. The CDR3 runs to 15 residues. The V gene's germline CDR1 is SQVTM and CDR2 ANQGSEA. Trimming at V came to 4 bases and at J to 2 bases, leaving 7 bases not matched to a gene. This chain's CDR3 is CSVGDRVSTNEKLFF. CDR3 coding DNA: TGCAGCGTTGGAGACAGGGTTTCTACTAATGAAAAACTGTTTTTT.

V usage is TRBV20-1 and J usage is TRBJ2-7; no reliable D call. The CDR3 loop spans 14 amino acids. Trimming stripped 4 bases from V and 7 bases from J, with 20 bases between. Germline CDR1 DFQATT, CDR2 SNEGSKA (reference sequence). CDR3 in amino acids: CSATFSGPLYEQYF. CDR3 nucleotide sequence: TGCAGTGCTACCTTCTCCGGGCCCCTTTATGAGCAGTACTTC.

This clonotype was counted many times. The genes are TRBV12-3 or TRBV12-4 and TRBJ2-1, with 11 bases lining up with TRBD2. The V segment lost 6 bases and the J segment 9 bases; nucleotides outside the gene matches: 13. The CDR3 covers 16 residues. CDR3 sequence (DNA): TGTGCCAGCAGCCCATATAGCGGGGGGGCCACCGGTGAGCAGTTCTTC. It yields the protein CASSPYSGGATGEQFF.

The chain employs TRBV12-5 and TRBJ2-1, with D unclear. Matching the DNA end better, TRBJ2-5 makes the J call doubtful. This CDR3 is 12 amino acids long. CDR1 and CDR2 (germline): LGHNT, FRNRAP. CDR3 sequence: CASGYGIETQYF. Here the CDR3 DNA reads TGTGCTAGTGGTTATGGGATTGAGACCCAGTACTTC.